This T cell receptor (beta chain) was sequenced during a study of T cells after yellow fever vaccination. TCRdb re-called the 5' RACE reads with MiXCR, one entry per CDR3 protein. This sample has over 110,000 distinct CDR3 sequences, with more than 6% found just once. General study findings and limits: Researchers noted that a small share of clonotypes showed up in both CD4 and CD8 compartments.

The CDR3 covers 12 residues. Germline-derived CDR1 and CDR2 are SGDLS and YYNGEE. The V and J ends lost 9 bases and 9 bases, in that order; junction bases with no gene match: 6. This clonotype was counted at least ten times. Its antigen remains unknown. The chain employs TRBV9 and TRBJ1-6; the match to TRBD1 covers 7 bases. The receptor was derived from a young man who received the YFV17D yellow fever vaccine. The sequencing used CD4+ T cells sorted from PBMCs, collected 5 days after the yellow fever booster vaccination. The CDR3 nucleotides are TGTGCCACGATTCGACAGGGTTCACCCCTCCACTTT. It is translated as CATIRQGSPLHF.